Described below is a single TCR beta chain sequence and its context. CDR1 is LGHDT, CDR2 YNNKEL, per germline (reference sequence). The CDR3 loop spans 14 amino acids. V lost 1 base to trimming and J lost 9 bases; unmatched junction nucleotides: 1. The CD8+ and CD4+ T cells were isolated magnetically using a negative isolation approach, whereas the TEMRA cells were enriched by FACS. After extraction with the RNeasy kit, roughly 0.5 to 1 ug of the RNA was reverse transcribed using random hexamers. TCRdb redid the calling of the immunoSEQ multiplex PCR reads with MiXCR, one entry per CDR3 protein. This sample has 90,000 to 150,000 distinct CDR3 sequences; 80% to 95% occur once, and the top ten carry 0.13% to 0.15%. These data belong to a study of CD8 T cells in Susac syndrome.

This sequence originates from a human donor in good health. V gene TRBV3-1 combines with J gene TRBJ2-1; TRBD2 agrees at 12 bases. Sequenced: CD4+ T cells from PBMCs. The CDR3 nucleotides read TGTGCCAGCAGCCAAGGACTAGCGGGAGCTGAGCAGTTCTTC. It translates to CASSQGLAGAEQFF.